The 7 T cell receptor beta chains presented below share a single source sample, sequenced in a study of CD8+CD57+ T cells in acquired aplastic anemia. Researchers used genomic DNA as the template to profile TCR beta VDJ and CDR3. One entry per CDR3 protein results from TCRdb running MiXCR on the reads. The table lists 150,000 or so distinct CDR3 sequences, 55% to 70% of them singletons. The sequencing input was sorted CD4+, CD8+, or CD8+CD57+ T cells (not recorded which) from PBMCs. These receptors were collected from a human donor in good health.

Remarks on this clonotype: The junction does not match germline at one end; this may be a read error. The chain carries TRBV7-7 and TRBJ2-2; 9 bases map to TRBD1. Germline assignment: CDR1 SSHAT and CDR2 FNYEAQ (reference sequence). There are 14 residues in the CDR3. As DNA, the CDR3 is TGTGCTAGCAGCCCCGGGACAGGGAAAGGGGAGCTGTTTTTT. This sequence encodes CASSPGTGKGELFF. Complete variable domain (other parts from reference TRBV7-7 and TRBJ2-2): GAGVSQSPRYKVTKRGQDVTLRCDPISSHATLYWYQQALGQGPEFLTYFNYEAQPDKSGLPSDRFSAERPEGSISTLTIQRTEQRDSAMYRCASSPGTGKGELFFGEGSRLTVL.

The gene calls are TRBV4-2 and TRBJ2-7; 8 bases map to TRBD2. The ends lost 0 bases at V and 6 bases at J; junction bases unmatched: 19. The germline V gene has CDR1 LGHNA and CDR2 YNFKEQ. The CDR3 is made up of 19 amino acids. CDR3 in amino acids: CASSQDRSSGRSGEAEQYF. The CDR3 DNA is TGTGCCAGCAGCCAAGATAGGTCTAGCGGGCGGAGTGGGGAAGCCGAGCAGTACTTC.

In its sample, this clonotype was seen once. The J gene is TRBJ2-1, the V gene TRBV25-1, with D possibly matching TRBD1 (5 bases). Deletions cut 5 bases from V and 5 bases from J, with 13 bases between. There are 14 residues in the CDR3. Germline CDR1 MGHDK, CDR2 SYGVNS. The CDR3 nucleotides are TGTGCCAGCAGTTCAGGGTGGCCCAACAATGAGCAGTTCTTC. Protein: CASSSGWPNNEQFF.

The V call is TRBV25-1, the J call TRBJ1-1; a possible D gene is TRBD1 (6 bases). Trimming stripped 4 bases from V and 1 base from J, with 13 bases between. The CDR3 spans 15 residues. Germline CDR1 MGHDK, CDR2 SYGVNS. The CDR3 sequence is CASSAPGHSNTEAFF. CDR3 DNA: TGTGCCAGCAGTGCGCCGGGACATTCGAACACTGAAGCTTTCTTT.

As regards this clonotype: A clone one base away is much larger, so this may be a read error. This chain joins TRBV7-2 and TRBJ2-7; 11 positions match TRBD2. Germline assignment: CDR1 SGHTA and CDR2 FQGNSA. The CDR3 has 15 amino acids. The CDR3 sequence: CASSPTSGSAYEQYF. For the CDR3, the DNA is TGTGCCAGCAGTCCTACTAGCGGGAGTGCCTATGAGCAGTACTTC.

This clonotype appeared many times. The rearrangement joins TRBV11-2 to TRBJ1-3; a possible D gene is TRBD1 (5 bases). Germline lookup yields CDR1 SGHAT and CDR2 FQNNGV. V was trimmed by 0 bases and J by 0 bases, leaving 12 bases between them. There are 17 residues in the CDR3. The CDR3 protein is CASSLDHLGLSGNTIYF. The CDR3 DNA follows: TGTGCCAGCAGCTTAGATCACTTGGGGCTCTCTGGAAACACCATATATTTT.

In its sample, this clonotype was seen many times. The J gene is TRBJ1-1, the V gene TRBV2; D is unclear. The length of the CDR3 is 12 residues. V shed 11 bases and J shed 0 bases, with 10 bases lying between them. Germline assignment: CDR1 SNHLY and CDR2 FYNNEI. Here the CDR3 DNA reads TGTGCCGCGGGTACTTTGAACACTGAAGCTTTCTTT. This encodes CAAGTLNTEAFF.